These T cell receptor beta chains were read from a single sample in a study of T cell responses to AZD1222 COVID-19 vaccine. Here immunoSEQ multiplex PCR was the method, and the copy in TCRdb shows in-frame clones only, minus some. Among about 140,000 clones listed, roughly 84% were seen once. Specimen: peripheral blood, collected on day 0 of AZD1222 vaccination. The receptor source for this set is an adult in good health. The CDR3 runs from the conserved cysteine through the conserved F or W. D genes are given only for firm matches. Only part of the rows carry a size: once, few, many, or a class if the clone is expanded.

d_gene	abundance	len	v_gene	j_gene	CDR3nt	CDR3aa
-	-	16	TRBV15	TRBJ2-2	TGTGCCACCAGCAGAGATCGGGGCCCGAACACCGGGGAGCTGTTTTTT	CATSRDRGPNTGELFF
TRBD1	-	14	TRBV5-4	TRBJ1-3	TGTGCCAGCAGCTTAGACAGGGCTGGAAACACCATATATTTT	CASSLDRAGNTIYF
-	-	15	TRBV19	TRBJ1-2	TGTGCCAGTACGGAACGGGGCAAGGTGTACTATGGCTACACCTTC	CASTERGKVYYGYTF
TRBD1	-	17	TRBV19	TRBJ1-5	TGTGCCAGTAGTATAGGACAGGGGGCGCTTGGCAATCAGCCCCAGCATTTT	CASSIGQGALGNQPQHF
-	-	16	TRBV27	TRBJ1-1	TGTGCCAGCAACCCGCGAGGCCACCGGGTAAACACTGAAGCTTTCTTT	CASNPRGHRVNTEAFF
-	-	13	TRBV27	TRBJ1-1	TGTGCCAGCAGTTTAATGACGAGAAGTGAAGCTTTCTTT	CASSLMTRSEAFF
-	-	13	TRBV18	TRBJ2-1	TGTGCCAGCTCACAATACAGTAACAATGAGCAGTTCTTC	CASSQYSNNEQFF
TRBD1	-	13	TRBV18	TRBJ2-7	TGTGCCAGCTCACCAAATGACAGGGACGAGCAGTACTTC	CASSPNDRDEQYF
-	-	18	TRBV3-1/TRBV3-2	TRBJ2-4	TGTGCCAGCAGCCAAGATAGAGCCCTAGGGACGGCCAAAAACATTCAGTACTTC	CASSQDRALGTAKNIQYF
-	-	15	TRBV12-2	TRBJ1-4	TGTGCAAGTCGCTTAGCGGGCAGGGCGGGGAAAAAACTGTTTTTT	CASRLAGRAGKKLFF
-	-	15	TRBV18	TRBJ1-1	TGTGCCAGCTCACCACCGGTGTTTTCGGGGACTGAAGCTTTCTTT	CASSPPVFSGTEAFF
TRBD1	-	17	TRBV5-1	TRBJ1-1	TGCGCCAGCAGTTTCCTCCCGGGACAGGGGGACAACACTGAAGCTTTCTTT	CASSFLPGQGDNTEAFF
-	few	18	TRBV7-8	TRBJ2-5	TGTGCCAGCAGCTTAGTAAGACAGTCGAGGGGTGCGCACGAGACCCAGTACTTC	CASSLVRQSRGAHETQYF
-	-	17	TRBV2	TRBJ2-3	TGTGCCAGCAGTGGGGTTAAGGTTAGGGTTGGCACAGATACGCAGTATTTT	CASSGVKVRVGTDTQYF
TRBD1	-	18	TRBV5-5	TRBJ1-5	TGTGCCAGCACCTCCAGGGGGCGCCGAAGTAGTGTCAATCAGCCCCAGCATTTT	CASTSRGRRSSVNQPQHF
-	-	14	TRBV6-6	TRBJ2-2	TGTGCCAGCAGTTACTTACAGCCCACCGGGGAGCTGTTTTTT	CASSYLQPTGELFF
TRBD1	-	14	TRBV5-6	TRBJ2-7	TGTGCCAGCAGTCAGACAGGGGGCAGGTACGAGCAGTACTTC	CASSQTGGRYEQYF
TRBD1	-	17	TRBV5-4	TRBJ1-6	TGTGCCAGCAGCCTAGGGACAGGGCCAGGAGTAGGTTCACCCCTCCACTTT	CASSLGTGPGVGSPLHF
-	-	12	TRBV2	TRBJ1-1	TGTGCCAGCAGTGAATGGCAATATCAAGCTTTCTTT	CASSEWQYQAFF
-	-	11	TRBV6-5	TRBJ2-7	TGTACAACAAAAAAGCAGGGCGAGCAGTACTTC	CTTKKQGEQYF
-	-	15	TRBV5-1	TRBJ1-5	TGCGCCAGCAGCGCCTTCGGGGGTAGCAATCAGCCCCAGCATTTT	CASSAFGGSNQPQHF
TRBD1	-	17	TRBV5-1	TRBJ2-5	TGCGCCAGCATGGTTCGGACAGGGGTACCGCGAATGGAGACCCAGTACTTC	CASMVRTGVPRMETQYF
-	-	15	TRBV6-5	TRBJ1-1	TGTGCCAGCAGTATATCTGGACAGTTGAACACTGAAGCTTTCTTT	CASSISGQLNTEAFF